This is a list of T cell receptor beta chains from one sample in a study of blood T cells in healthy people across ages. TCRdb fed the 5' RACE reads into MiXCR, producing one record per CDR3 protein. The profile shows around 780,000 distinct CDR3 sequences, 20% to 30% of them singletons. A further study also used this sample, focusing on T cells of mothers and their children.

Sequencing input: blood. Receptors originate from a boy between 10 and 17 years old in good health. The CDR3 runs from the conserved cysteine through the conserved F or W. The order of the fields is J gene, clone size, D gene, V gene, CDR3 DNA, CDR3 protein. A D gene is named only where the DNA matches it firmly. The size of a clone is reported for some rows only, either as once, few or many, or as a class for expanded clones.

TRBJ1-2 . . TRBV2 TGTGCCAGCAGCAGGGTCCTCTATGGCTACACCTTC CASSRVLYGYTF
TRBJ1-2 . TRBD1 TRBV20-1 TGCAGTGCTAGAGATCTCGGACAGGACCTCTATGGCTACACCTTC CSARDLGQDLYGYTF
TRBJ2-5 few . TRBV12-5 TGTGCTAGTGGTTTCGGCGGTCAAGAGACCCAGTACTTC CASGFGGQETQYF
TRBJ2-5 many . TRBV20-1 TGCAGTGCTAGTCCCGGAGGGGGAGAGACCCAGTACTTC CSASPGGGETQYF
TRBJ2-7 few TRBD1 TRBV11-2 TGTGCCAGCAGCTTAGGACAGGGGAGGCTTGGACTTGGGGAGCAGTACTTC CASSLGQGRLGLGEQYF
TRBJ2-7 once TRBD1 TRBV15 TGTGCCACCAGCAGGAGGCCCGGGACAGGGGGTCCCTACGAGCAGTACTTC CATSRRPGTGGPYEQYF
TRBJ2-1 few TRBD1 TRBV29-1 TGCAGCGTTAGGGACAGGTACAATGAGCAGTTCTTC CSVRDRYNEQFF
TRBJ2-5 few TRBD2 TRBV12-3/TRBV12-4 TGTGCCAGCAGTCGCGGGACTAGCGGGGGTACAGAGACCCAGTACTTC CASSRGTSGGTETQYF
TRBJ2-5 few TRBD2 TRBV20-1 TGCAGTGCTCGGGGGGATCGAGAGACCCAGTACTTC CSARGDRETQYF
TRBJ1-1 . TRBD1 TRBV7-2 TGTGCCAGCAGCTTTTTAGGGGGCGAAGGCACTGAAGCTTTCTTT CASSFLGGEGTEAFF
TRBJ1-6 few . TRBV5-6 TGTGCCAGCAGCAAGATCCCCTCACCCCTCCACTTT CASSKIPSPLHF
TRBJ2-1 few . TRBV12-3/TRBV12-4 TGTGCCAGCAGTTTAAACACGCCTTCCTACAATGAGCAGTTCTTC CASSLNTPSYNEQFF
TRBJ1-2 . . TRBV20-1 TGCAGTGCTAGAGATAGTGCGGGTAACTATGGCTACACCTTC CSARDSAGNYGYTF
TRBJ2-5 . TRBD2 TRBV2 TGTGCCAGCTTTAGACTAGCAGTCCAAGAGACCCAGTACTTC CASFRLAVQETQYF
TRBJ2-4 . . TRBV6-1 TGTGCCAGCAAACAGCCAGCCAAAAACATTCAGTACTTC CASKQPAKNIQYF
TRBJ2-7 . . TRBV27 TGTGCCAGCAGTTTGCGCTACCGGGACAAATTCGAGCAGTACTTC CASSLRYRDKFEQYF
TRBJ2-5 few TRBD2 TRBV6-2/TRBV6-3 TGTGCCAGCAAGAGCGGGGGCCTTCGGGAGACCCCGTACTTC CASKSGGLRETPYF
TRBJ2-3 . . TRBV12-3/TRBV12-4 TGTGCCAGCAAATCAGGTTACACAGATACGCAGTATTTT CASKSGYTDTQYF
TRBJ2-1 . TRBD1 TRBV5-6 TGTGCCAGCAGCTTGGGGGGTAGGGGACAGGGCGACAATGAGCAGTTCTTC CASSLGGRGQGDNEQFF
TRBJ1-2 few . TRBV21-1 TGTGCCAGCAGCTCCGAATGGGCAGGACTTAACTATGGCTACACCTTC CASSSEWAGLNYGYTF
TRBJ2-3 few . TRBV27 TGTGCCAGCAGTTTCAAGCGGAGCACAGATACGCAGTATTTT CASSFKRSTDTQYF
TRBJ2-3 few TRBD1 TRBV11-2 TGTGCCAGCAGCCTATCAGGGGGCTGGACAGATACGCAGTATTTT CASSLSGGWTDTQYF
TRBJ1-3 few . TRBV5-1 TGCGCCAGCAGCTCGACAGGTCCCTCTGGAAACGCCATATATTTT CASSSTGPSGNAIYF
TRBJ2-4 few . TRBV12-3/TRBV12-4 TGTGCCAGCAGTTTAGCTACTTTATTCGACAGACGTGGGCAGTACTTC CASSLATLFDRRGQYF
TRBJ1-1 . . TRBV11-2 TGTGCCAGCACAATGAACACTGAAGCTTTCTTT CASTMNTEAFF
TRBJ2-7 . . TRBV5-4 TGTGCCAGCAGCCGTTGGACTACCACGGAGCAGTACTTC CASSRWTTTEQYF
TRBJ1-5 few . TRBV7-9 TGTGCCAGCAGCATCGAGGGGAAGGTTCAGCCCCAGCATTTT CASSIEGKVQPQHF
TRBJ2-3 . TRBD2 TRBV29-1 TGCAGCGTTGAACCGCGGGGGGAGGGGGACTACACAGATACGCAGTATTTT CSVEPRGEGDYTDTQYF
TRBJ2-3 few TRBD2 TRBV7-2 TGTGCCAGCAGCACGCGACTAGCGGGGGGTTTCACAGATACGCAGTATTTT CASSTRLAGGFTDTQYF
TRBJ1-2 few . TRBV5-1 TGCGCCAGCAGCTTATCCCTTGAATTTTATGGCTACACCTTC CASSLSLEFYGYTF
TRBJ2-7 many . TRBV6-5 TGTGCCAGCAGTTACTCCTCAGGAGATAGCTACGAGCAGTACTTC CASSYSSGDSYEQYF
TRBJ2-2 . TRBD2 TRBV11-2 TGTGCCAGCAGCTCCCTACTAGCGGGGGACCAGAGCGGGGAGCTGTTTTTT CASSSLLAGDQSGELFF
TRBJ2-7 . . TRBV28 TGTGCCAGCAGTTATACAGGGCCTTCGAACTACGAGCAGTACTTC CASSYTGPSNYEQYF
TRBJ2-2 few . TRBV7-8 TGTGCCAGCAGCTTAGTAGCGGTGAACACCGGGGAGCTGTTTTTT CASSLVAVNTGELFF
TRBJ2-1 few . TRBV6-5 TGTGCCAGCAGCACTTCGATAGGGGATGAGCAGTTCTTC CASSTSIGDEQFF
TRBJ2-7 few TRBD2 TRBV30 TGTGCCTGGAGTCGGCAGGAAAGGACTAGCGGGCTCAACGGTGAGCAGTACTTC CAWSRQERTSGLNGEQYF
TRBJ1-5 . TRBD1 TRBV29-1 TGCAGCGAACCAACAGGGGATAGCAATCAGCCCCAGCATTTT CSEPTGDSNQPQHF